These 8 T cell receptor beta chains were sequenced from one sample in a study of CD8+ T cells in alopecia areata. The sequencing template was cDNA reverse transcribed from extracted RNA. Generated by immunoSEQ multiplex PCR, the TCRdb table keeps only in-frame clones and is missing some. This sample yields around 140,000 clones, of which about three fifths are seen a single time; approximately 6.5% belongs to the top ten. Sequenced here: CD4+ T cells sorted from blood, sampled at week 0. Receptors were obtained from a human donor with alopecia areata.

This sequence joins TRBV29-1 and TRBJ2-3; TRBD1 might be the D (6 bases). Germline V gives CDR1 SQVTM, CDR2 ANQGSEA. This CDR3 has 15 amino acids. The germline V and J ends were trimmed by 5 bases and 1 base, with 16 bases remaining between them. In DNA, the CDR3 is TGCAGCGTTACCGACAGGCCTGGGGGCACAGATACGCAGTATTTT. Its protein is CSVTDRPGGTDTQYF.

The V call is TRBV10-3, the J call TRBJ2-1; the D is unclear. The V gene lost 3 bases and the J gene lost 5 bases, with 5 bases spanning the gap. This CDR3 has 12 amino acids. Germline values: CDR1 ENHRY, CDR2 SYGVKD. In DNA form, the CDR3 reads TGTGCCATCAGTGAATCGAACAATGAGCAGTTCTTC. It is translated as CAISESNNEQFF.

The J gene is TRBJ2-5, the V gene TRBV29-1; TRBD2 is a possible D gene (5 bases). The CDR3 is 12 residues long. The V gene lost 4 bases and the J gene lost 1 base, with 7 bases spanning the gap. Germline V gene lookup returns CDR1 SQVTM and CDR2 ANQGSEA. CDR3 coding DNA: TGCAGCGTTGGCGGGTCCCAAGAGACCCAGTACTTC. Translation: CSVGGSQETQYF.

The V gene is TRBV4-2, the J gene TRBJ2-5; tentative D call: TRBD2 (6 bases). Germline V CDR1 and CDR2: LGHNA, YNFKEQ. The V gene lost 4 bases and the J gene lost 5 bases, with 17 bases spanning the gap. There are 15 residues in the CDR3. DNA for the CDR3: TGTGCCAGCAGCCGGCTCGGTGGGGCGGGGGAGACCCAGTACTTC. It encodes CASSRLGGAGETQYF.

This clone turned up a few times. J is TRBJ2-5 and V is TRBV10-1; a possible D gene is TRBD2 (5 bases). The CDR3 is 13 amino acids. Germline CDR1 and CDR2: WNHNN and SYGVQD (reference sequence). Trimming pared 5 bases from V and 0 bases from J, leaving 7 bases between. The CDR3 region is CASSSGNQETQYF. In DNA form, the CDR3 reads TGCGCCAGCAGTAGCGGCAACCAAGAGACCCAGTACTTC.

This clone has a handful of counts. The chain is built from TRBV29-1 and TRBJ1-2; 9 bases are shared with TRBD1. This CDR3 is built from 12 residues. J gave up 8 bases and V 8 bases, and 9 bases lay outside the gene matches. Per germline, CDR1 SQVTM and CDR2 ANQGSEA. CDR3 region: CSTVQGASGYTF. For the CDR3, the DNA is TGCAGCACCGTACAGGGGGCGTCGGGCTACACCTTC.

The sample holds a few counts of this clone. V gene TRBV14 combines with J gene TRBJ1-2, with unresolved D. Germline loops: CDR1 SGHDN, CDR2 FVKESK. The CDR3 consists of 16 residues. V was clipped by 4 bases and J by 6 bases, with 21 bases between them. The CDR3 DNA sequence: TGTGCCAGCAGCCTCGTCACTGCCCGGAAAAGGGATGGCTACACCTTC. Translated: CASSLVTARKRDGYTF.

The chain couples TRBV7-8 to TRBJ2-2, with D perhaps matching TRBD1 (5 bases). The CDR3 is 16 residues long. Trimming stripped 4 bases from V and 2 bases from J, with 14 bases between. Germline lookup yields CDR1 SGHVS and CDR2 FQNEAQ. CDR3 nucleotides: TGTGCCAGCAGCTACTACAGGAGCATTAACACCGGGGAGCTGTTTTTT. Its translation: CASSYYRSINTGELFF.